This TCR beta chain was recorded in a study of beta chain features in type 1 diabetes. This clone occurred a few times. Its target is unknown. The CDR3 sequence is 15 residues long. The germline CDR1 and CDR2 sequences are SGDLS and YYNGEE. V shed 1 base and J 3 bases; nucleotides not matched to a gene: 4. TCRB transcripts that were expressed got sequenced, as all of the isolated RNA had been reverse transcribed. The protocol was immunoSEQ multiplex PCR, while the TCRdb copy is restricted to in-frame clones and leaves out a portion. The repertoire holds over 150,000 clones, about an eighth seen once, with 0.5% to 0.75% in the top ten. The authors took one heparinised blood draw, averaging about 120 mL, from each donor. Sorted populations were all over 95% pure. Study results and limitations: Across patients, naive, central memory and Treg TCRB repertoires exhibited apparently greater similarity than was observed across healthy donors.

The chain links TRBV9 to TRBJ2-1; 7 nucleotides match TRBD2. The clonotype comes from a woman between 18 and 29 years old in good health. The sequencing input was central memory CD4+ T cells from blood. CDR3 sequence (DNA): TGTGCCAGCAGCGTAAGAGCGGGGCTCTACAATGAGCAGTTCTTC. It codes for CASSVRAGLYNEQFF.